This entry describes one TCR beta chain. Its antigen remains unidentified. V was pared by 6 bases and J by 3 bases, with 3 bases of the junction left unmatched. This CDR3 is 13 amino acids long. The sample originates from a study of CD4 T cells in relation to SARS-CoV-2 and coronaviruses. Overall study context: PBMCs were cultured with antigen for roughly 9 days before TCR beta sequencing. Shared crossreactive spike epitopes were mapped to their HLA restriction.

Sequencing used immunoSEQ multiplex PCR; TCRdb keeps in-frame clones, though not all of them. The sample holds more than 15,000 clones, 82% seen once. CD4+ T cells from unexposed donors were obtained before the COVID-19 pandemic (2011-2018). After 10 to 11 days of culture, CD4+ T cells were isolated. Cells permitting, SARS-CoV-2 S/N and four cold-coronavirus spikes were tested on unexposed-donor CD4+ T cells. V usage is TRBV12-3 or TRBV12-4 and J usage is TRBJ1-2; 8 positions agree with TRBD1. The specimen sequenced was CD4+ T cells from PBMCs, cultured in vitro. This clonotype originated in a human donor in good health. The CDR3 protein is CASSPDRDYGYTF. The CDR3 nucleotides are TGTGCCAGCAGCCCGGACAGGGACTATGGCTACACCTTC.